This T cell receptor (beta chain) is from a study of human T cells and chemical hapten exposure (dated by TCRdb to the early 2020s). For context, the study as a whole: For sensitization, 2% DPC in acetone was applied to an approximately 2 cm by approximately 2 cm area of upper inner arm skin. The libraries were sequenced as a pool, and the TCR yield per sample differed mostly because of small variations in library volumes within the pool. Blood samples were taken from patients before sensitization (week 0) and at 2, 6 and about 24 weeks after DPC sensitization. This study followed changes in the peripheral blood TCR repertoire in vivo during primary and secondary sensitization of alopecia patients to the hapten diphenylcyclopropenone (DPC). Throughout the approximately 25-week study period, patients were also given weekly therapeutic DPC doses on the scalp. The mostly female patient cohort included alopecia areata with under or over 50% scalp involvement, alopecia totalis and alopecia universalis. Patch tests used Finn chambers with 0.01% DPC on the upper back, scored after 6 days by International Contact Dermatitis Research Group standards. Roughly 30 alopecia patients gave blood for TCR sequencing at one to four time points (pre-sensitization, 2, 6 and 24 weeks). Beyond this particular receptor, the publication reports: After repeated subsampling, the strength of the expansion versus patch-test correlation and the threshold at which it became significant changed. Significantly more large CDR3 similarity clusters were formed by expanded TCRs than by pre-sensitization or healthy control sets, consistent with antigen-driven responses. The number of TCRs above 1 in 1000 frequency did not change with DPC sensitization; there was no evidence of global repertoire structure alterations. Because every patient had alopecia, a presumed autoimmune disease, the patients' immune response might differ from that of healthy individuals. Patch test score was positively correlated with the number of PT1 expanded TCRs, with significance at thresholds 8, 16 and 32 but not at 4.

The CDR3 goes from the cysteine to the phenylalanine over 15 residues. The kept DNA is CDR3 alone, 45 bases in frame from the first base. Compared with germline, V lacks 0 bases and J lacks 6 bases; bases without a gene match: 3. CDR1 and CDR2 (SGHTA, FQGNSA) derive from the germline V gene. The label giving this sample's time point can be read as: pre-sensitization, week 0. Sample treatment or condition, as interpreted from the label and publication: therapeutic diphenylcyclopropenone sensitization with weekly scalp DPC. Blood at each patch-test visit was drawn before the patch test was applied. Eligible patients were aged 18 to 70, diagnosed with alopecia, deemed suitable for DPC therapy, and excluded if pregnant. Total RNA was extracted from unfractionated whole blood collected in Tempus Blood RNA tubes. The method was RACE. Sequencing instrument: NextSeq 500. During library preparation, unique molecular identifiers were attached to individual cDNA molecules so that TCRs could be counted in a quantitative, reproducible way. Both TCR alpha and TCR beta chains were sequenced from each blood RNA sample. As for the original processing: Samples had a median of roughly 100,000 TCRs, with a range from roughly 20,000 to 690,600. V, J and CDR3 annotation of the TCR reads was carried out using the Decombinator software suite. For the PS versus PT1 abundance plots, all samples were subsampled to the same number of TCRs (28,000). Expanded TCRs were defined as absent before sensitization and observed at least eight times at the 2-week time point. TCRdb redid the processing of the public reads, applying fastp at Q25 and MiXCR, and retained in-frame beta chains. Every CDR3 protein is listed once, alongside the most common genes and DNA of its rows. TCRdb's processing, not the study's, gives the V and J calls here. The sample table holds about 46,000 distinct CDR3 sequences, of which about 9.2% were seen once. Of the sample, more than 13% falls within the top ten clones.

This clonotype was seen a handful of times. Its antigen has not been determined. No base quality information exists; no much larger clone differs at one position. The sample here was whole blood, taken in connection with sensitization to the hapten diphenylcyclopropenone (DPC). The clonotype was recovered from a middle-aged woman with alopecia areata. Some clones in this sample may be carry-over from other donors' samples. The chain is encoded by TRBV7-2 joined to TRBJ2-1; a stretch of 9 junction bases matches TRBD2. The DNA sequence follows: TGTGCCAGCAGCTTAGCGGGACTAGCCCTCAATGAGCAGTTCTTC. The encoded protein is CASSLAGLALNEQFF.